The present T cell receptor (beta chain) was sequenced within a study of OX40 agonist ivuxolimab in advanced cancers. In the study overall: From roughly 20 to 85 years was the age range, with a mean of roughly 64 years, and around 84% were male. Prior checkpoint blockade (anti-PD-1, anti-PD-L1 or anti-CTLA-4) was permitted; approximately 41% had it.

The CDR3 loop spans 15 amino acids. The repertoire was sequenced with immunoSEQ multiplex PCR; TCRdb's copy has only in-frame clones and lacks some. This sample has 55,000 to 70,000 clones; 70% to 85% occur once, and the top ten carry 2.4%. The sequence was obtained from an adult with an advanced solid tumor such as melanoma, head and neck, liver or kidney cancer. J is TRBJ1-2 and V is TRBV21-1. TRBV21-1 is classified as a pseudogene. Sequenced material: CD4+ or CD8+ T cells sorted from blood, taken in a trial of the OX40 agonist ivuxolimab. The CDR3 sequence: CASSKEARRNYGYTF. DNA for the CDR3: TGTGCCAGCAGCAAAGAGGCCAGGAGGAACTATGGCTACACCTTC.